These 15 T cell receptor beta chains originate from one sample sequenced in a study of shared T cell receptors in the human thymus. Some clones are missing from TCRdb's copy, which holds only in-frame ones; the method was immunoSEQ multiplex PCR. The profile shows roughly 660,000 clones, roughly 90% of them singletons. The data also belong to a second study, concerning human thymus T cells.

Input material: thymocytes. These TCRs come from a boy under two years old with a congenital heart defect.

The V gene is TRBV30, the J gene TRBJ2-7; tentatively, D is TRBD2 (5 bases). Trimming cost V 0 bases and J 0 bases, with 15 bases left between them. The CDR3 runs 16 residues. Germline V CDR1 and CDR2: GTSNPN, SVGIG (reference sequence). The CDR3 protein is CAWSVRAAKPSYEQYF. In DNA, the CDR3 is TGTGCCTGGAGTGTAAGAGCGGCTAAACCCTCCTACGAGCAGTACTTC. Full variable domain (outside the CDR3, taken from reference TRBV30 and TRBJ2-7): SQTIHQWPATLVQPVGSPLSLECTVEGTSNPNLYWYRQAAGRGLQLLFYSVGIGQISSEVPQNLSASRPQDRQFILSSKKLLLSDSGFYLCAWSVRAAKPSYEQYFGPGTRLTVT.

The chain links TRBV5-6 to TRBJ1-5; D not certain. The V end lost 0 bases, the J end lost 0 bases, and 13 bases lay between the germline ends. The CDR3 extends over 17 amino acids. Germline-derived CDR1 and CDR2 are SGHDT and YYEEEE. CDR3 DNA sequence: TGTGCCAGCAGCTTGGCCGAACAGCCCTATAGCAATCAGCCCCAGCATTTT. Translating gives CASSLAEQPYSNQPQHF.

The chain has TRBV15 and TRBJ2-7; perhaps TRBD2 as D (6 bases). This CDR3 region has 13 residues. Trimming removed 8 bases at V and 7 bases at J, with 18 bases between. CDR1 is LNHNV and CDR2 is YYDKDF in the germline V gene (reference sequence). The CDR3 DNA is TGTGCCACCTCCGTGACGGGAGTGGGAGAGCAGTACTTC. It encodes CATSVTGVGEQYF.

The chain combines TRBV5-6 with TRBJ1-3; D is unresolved. The CDR3 spans 17 residues. Per the germline V gene, CDR1 is SGHDT and CDR2 is YYEEEE. The germline V and J ends were trimmed by 4 bases and 0 bases, with 17 bases remaining between them. CDR3 coding DNA: TGTGCCAGCAGCCATTGCAGACCCGAGGCCTCTGGAAACACCATATATTTT. Translation gives CASSHCRPEASGNTIYF.

V gene TRBV4-3 combines with J gene TRBJ2-7; D is perhaps TRBD2 (5 bases). The CDR3 is 18 residues long. In germline, CDR1 is LGHNA, CDR2 YSLEER. Trimming took off 4 bases at V and 2 bases at J, with 24 bases between the two ends. The DNA of the CDR3 is TGCGCCAGCAGCCCCAATCCGGACTCTCCATACCGAACCTACGAGCAGTACTTC. It specifies CASSPNPDSPYRTYEQYF.

The V and J genes are TRBV4-1 and TRBJ2-7, with 9 bases aligning to TRBD1. CDR1 and CDR2 from the germline V gene are MGHRA and YSYEKL. J was trimmed by 2 bases and V by 2 bases; bases with no gene match: 4. CDR3 length: 15 amino acids. The CDR3 protein is CASSQLRDRAYEQYF. CDR3 in DNA: TGCGCCAGCAGCCAACTCCGGGACAGGGCCTACGAGCAGTACTTC.

The chain couples TRBV4-2 to TRBJ2-7; 12 bases are shared with TRBD2. V trimming: 0 bases; J trimming: 5 bases; junction bases outside the gene matches: 11. This CDR3 comprises 18 residues. CDR1 and CDR2 from the germline V gene are LGHNA and YNFKEQ. For the CDR3, the DNA is TGTGCCAGCAGCCAAGATATCCCTAGCGGGAGGGCCCGACACGAGCAGTACTTC. Translating gives CASSQDIPSGRARHEQYF.

The rearrangement links TRBV2 to TRBJ2-3; tentatively, D is TRBD2 (6 bases). Trimming took off 5 bases at V and 0 bases at J, with 18 bases between the two ends. The CDR3 length is 17 residues. Germline CDR1 SNHLY, CDR2 FYNNEI. CDR3 region: CASSLASPSPSTDTQYF. The DNA for the CDR3 is TGTGCCAGCAGTCTAGCGTCCCCCAGCCCTAGCACAGATACGCAGTATTTT. The entire variable domain, with the rest obtained from reference TRBV2 and TRBJ2-3, is as follows: EPEVTQTPSHQVTQMGQEVILRCVPISNHLYFYWYRQILGQKVEFLVSFYNNEISEKSEIFDDQFSVERPDGSNFTLKIRSTKLEDSAMYFCASSLASPSPSTDTQYFGPGTRLTVL.

This chain connects TRBV7-6 to TRBJ1-3; D remains unclear. Germline CDR1 and CDR2: SGHVS and FNYEAQ. V was cut by 1 base and J by 0 bases, with 19 bases left in between. The CDR3 loop spans 19 amino acids. The CDR3 protein is CASSLVGGENSDSGNTIYF. Written as DNA, the CDR3 is TGTGCCAGCAGCTTAGTAGGAGGCGAGAATTCCGACTCTGGAAACACCATATATTTT.

The chain recombines TRBV6-1 with TRBJ2-5, with D perhaps matching TRBD2 (10 bases). The J call is in doubt because the DNA end fits TRBJ2-7 better. The CDR3 has 19 residues. Per germline, CDR1 MNHNS and CDR2 SASEGT. In DNA, the CDR3 is TGTGCCAGCAGTGGCTTGGACAGGGGTGGTCCGGGACTAGCGTGCGAGCAGTACTTC. Protein: CASSGLDRGGPGLACEQYF.

Here the CDR3 reads CASSVPGLNRWSSYNEQFF. The CDR3 bases are TGTGCCAGCAGCGTCCCGGGACTAAATAGGTGGAGCTCCTACAATGAGCAGTTCTTC. The chain couples TRBV7-2 to TRBJ2-1; 7 bases are shared with TRBD2. The V segment lost 5 bases and the J segment 0 bases; nucleotides outside the gene matches: 16. Looked up from germline, CDR1 is SGHTA and CDR2 is FQGNSA. The CDR3 extends over 19 amino acids.

This clone was recorded only once. The CDR3 coding sequence is TGTGCCAGCAGCTTGCGGGACGGACCCTACGAGCAGTACTTC. It encodes CASSLRDGPYEQYF. The chain employs TRBV7-3 and TRBJ2-7; maybe TRBD2 (6 bases). The V gene's germline CDR1 is SGHTA and CDR2 FQGTGA. The CDR3 length is 14 residues. V lost 3 bases, J lost 2 bases, and 11 bases lay in between.

The CDR3 nucleotides are TGCGCCAGCAGCCGGTCCCGGGGGGGAGAAAAACTGTTTTTT. It translates to CASSRSRGGEKLFF. The J gene is TRBJ1-4, the V gene TRBV4-3; possible D gene TRBD1, 5 bases. V was cut by 4 bases and J by 8 bases, with 14 bases left in between. This CDR3 comprises 14 residues. Germline V gene data show CDR1 as LGHNA and CDR2 as YSLEER.

The rearrangement uses TRBV12-2 and TRBJ1-1; TRBD1 is the table's D call, not checked against the DNA. TRBV12-2 is recorded as a pseudogene. The CDR3 loop spans 19 amino acids. CDR3 in DNA: TGTGCAAGTCGCTCCTATCGTCCCAGTGACAGGGCAAATGGCACTGAAGCTTTCTTT. This encodes CASRSYRPSDRANGTEAFF.

This CDR3 is CASSLPVMPTEAFF. The CDR3 bases are TGTGCCAGCAGCCTCCCGGTCATGCCCACTGAAGCTTTCTTT. The rearrangement joins TRBV4-2 to TRBJ1-1, with D uncertain. Trimming cost V 4 bases and J 4 bases, with 13 bases left between them. The CDR3 length is 14 residues. The germline gives CDR1 LGHNA, CDR2 YNFKEQ.